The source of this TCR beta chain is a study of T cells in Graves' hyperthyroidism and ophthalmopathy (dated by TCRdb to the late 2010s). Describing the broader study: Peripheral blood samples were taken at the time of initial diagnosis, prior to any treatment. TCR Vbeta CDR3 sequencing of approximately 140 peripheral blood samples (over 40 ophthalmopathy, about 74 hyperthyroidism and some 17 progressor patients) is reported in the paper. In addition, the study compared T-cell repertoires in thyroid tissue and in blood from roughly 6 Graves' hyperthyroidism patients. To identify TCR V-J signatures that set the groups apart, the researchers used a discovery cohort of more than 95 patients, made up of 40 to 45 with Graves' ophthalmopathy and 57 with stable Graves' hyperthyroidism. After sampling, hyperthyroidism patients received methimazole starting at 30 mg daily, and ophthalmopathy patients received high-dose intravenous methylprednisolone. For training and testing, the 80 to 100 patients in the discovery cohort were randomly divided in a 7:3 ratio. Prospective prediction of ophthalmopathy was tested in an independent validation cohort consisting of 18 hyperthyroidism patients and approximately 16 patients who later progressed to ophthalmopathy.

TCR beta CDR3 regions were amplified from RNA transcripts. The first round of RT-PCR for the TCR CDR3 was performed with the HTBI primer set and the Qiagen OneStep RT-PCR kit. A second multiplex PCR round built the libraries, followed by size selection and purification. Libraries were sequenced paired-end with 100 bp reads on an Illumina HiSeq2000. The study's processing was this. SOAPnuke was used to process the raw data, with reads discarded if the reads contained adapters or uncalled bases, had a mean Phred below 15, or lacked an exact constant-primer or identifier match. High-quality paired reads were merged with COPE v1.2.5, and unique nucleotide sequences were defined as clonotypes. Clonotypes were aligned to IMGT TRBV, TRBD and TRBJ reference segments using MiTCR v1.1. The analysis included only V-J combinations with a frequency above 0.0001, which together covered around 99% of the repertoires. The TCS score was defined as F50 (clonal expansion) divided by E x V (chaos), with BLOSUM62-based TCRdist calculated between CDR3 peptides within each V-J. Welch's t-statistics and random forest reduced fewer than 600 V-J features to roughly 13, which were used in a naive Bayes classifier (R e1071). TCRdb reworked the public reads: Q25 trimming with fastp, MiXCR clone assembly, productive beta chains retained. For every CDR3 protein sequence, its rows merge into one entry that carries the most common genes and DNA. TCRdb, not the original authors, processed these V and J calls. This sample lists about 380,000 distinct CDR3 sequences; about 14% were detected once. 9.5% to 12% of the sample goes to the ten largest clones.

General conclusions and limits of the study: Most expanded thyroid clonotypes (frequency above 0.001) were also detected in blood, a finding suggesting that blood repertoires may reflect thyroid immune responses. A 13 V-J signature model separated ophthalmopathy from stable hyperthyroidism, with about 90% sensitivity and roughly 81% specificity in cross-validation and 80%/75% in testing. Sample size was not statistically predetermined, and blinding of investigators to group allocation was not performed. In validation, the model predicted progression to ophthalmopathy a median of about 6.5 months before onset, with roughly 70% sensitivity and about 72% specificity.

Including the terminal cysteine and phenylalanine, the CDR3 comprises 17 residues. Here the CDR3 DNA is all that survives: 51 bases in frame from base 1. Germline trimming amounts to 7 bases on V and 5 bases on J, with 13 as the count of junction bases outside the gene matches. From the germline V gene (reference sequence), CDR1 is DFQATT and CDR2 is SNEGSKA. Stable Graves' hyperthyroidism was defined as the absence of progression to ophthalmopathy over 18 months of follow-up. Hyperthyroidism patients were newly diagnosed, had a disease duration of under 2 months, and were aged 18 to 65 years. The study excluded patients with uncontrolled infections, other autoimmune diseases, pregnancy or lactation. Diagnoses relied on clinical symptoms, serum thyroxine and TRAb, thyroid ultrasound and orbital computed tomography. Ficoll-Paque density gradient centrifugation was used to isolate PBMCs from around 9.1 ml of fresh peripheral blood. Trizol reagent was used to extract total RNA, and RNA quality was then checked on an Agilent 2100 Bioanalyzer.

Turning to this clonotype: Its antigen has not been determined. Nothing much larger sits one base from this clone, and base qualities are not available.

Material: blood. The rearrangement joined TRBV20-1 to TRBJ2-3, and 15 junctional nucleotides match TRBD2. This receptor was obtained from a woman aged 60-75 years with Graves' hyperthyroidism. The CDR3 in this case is CSVSPGLAGGPKDTQYF. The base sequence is TGCAGTGTCTCACCTGGACTAGCGGGAGGGCCGAAAGATACGCAGTATTTT.